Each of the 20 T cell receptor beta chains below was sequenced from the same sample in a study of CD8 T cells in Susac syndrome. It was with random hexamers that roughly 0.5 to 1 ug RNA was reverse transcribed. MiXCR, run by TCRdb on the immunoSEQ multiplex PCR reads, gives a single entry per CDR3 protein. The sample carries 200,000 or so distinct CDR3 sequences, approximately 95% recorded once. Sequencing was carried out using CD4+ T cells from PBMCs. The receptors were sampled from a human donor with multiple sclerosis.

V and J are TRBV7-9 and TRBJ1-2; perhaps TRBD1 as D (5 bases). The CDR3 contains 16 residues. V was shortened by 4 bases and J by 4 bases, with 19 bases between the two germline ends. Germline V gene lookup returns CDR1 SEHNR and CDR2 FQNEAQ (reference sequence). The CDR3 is CASSSREGLIGYGYTF. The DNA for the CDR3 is TGTGCCAGCAGCTCCCGGGAGGGGCTGATCGGCTATGGCTACACCTTC.

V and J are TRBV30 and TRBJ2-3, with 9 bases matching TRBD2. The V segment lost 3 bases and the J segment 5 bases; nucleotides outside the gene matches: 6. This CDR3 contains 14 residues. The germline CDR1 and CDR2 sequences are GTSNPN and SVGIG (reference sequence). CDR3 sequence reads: CAWRPSGVVDTQYF. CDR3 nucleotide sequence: TGTGCCTGGAGACCTAGCGGGGTAGTAGATACGCAGTATTTT.

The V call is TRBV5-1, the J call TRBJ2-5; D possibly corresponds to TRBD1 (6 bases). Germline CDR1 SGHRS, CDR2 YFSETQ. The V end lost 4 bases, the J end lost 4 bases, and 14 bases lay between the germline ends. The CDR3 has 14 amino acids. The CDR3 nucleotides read TGCGCCAGCAGCCCAAAAGCAGGGGCAGAGACCCAGTACTTC. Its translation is CASSPKAGAETQYF.

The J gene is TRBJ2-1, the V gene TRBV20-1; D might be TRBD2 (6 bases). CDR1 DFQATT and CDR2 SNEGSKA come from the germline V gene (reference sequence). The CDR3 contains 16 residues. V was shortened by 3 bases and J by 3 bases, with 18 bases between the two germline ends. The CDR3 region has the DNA TGCAGTGCTAGCGGTTGGGAGGCGACAAGCTACAATGAGCAGTTCTTC. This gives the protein CSASGWEATSYNEQFF.

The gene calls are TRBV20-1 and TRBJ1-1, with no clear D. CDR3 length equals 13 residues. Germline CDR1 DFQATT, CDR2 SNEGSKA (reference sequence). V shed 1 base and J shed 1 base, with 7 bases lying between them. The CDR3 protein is CSARANRNTEAFF. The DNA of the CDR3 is TGCAGTGCTAGAGCCAACAGGAACACTGAAGCTTTCTTT.

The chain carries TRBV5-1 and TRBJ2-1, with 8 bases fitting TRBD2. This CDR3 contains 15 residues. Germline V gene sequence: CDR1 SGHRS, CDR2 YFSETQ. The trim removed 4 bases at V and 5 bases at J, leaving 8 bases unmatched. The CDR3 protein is CASSDTAGGDNEQFF. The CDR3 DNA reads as TGCGCCAGCAGCGATACTGCGGGGGGAGACAATGAGCAGTTCTTC.

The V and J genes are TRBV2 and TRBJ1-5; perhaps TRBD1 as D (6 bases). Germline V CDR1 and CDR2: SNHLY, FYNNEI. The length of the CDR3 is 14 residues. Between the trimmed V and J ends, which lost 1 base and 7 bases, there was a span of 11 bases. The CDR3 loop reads CASSEVGGGQPQHF. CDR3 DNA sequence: TGTGCCAGCAGTGAAGTCGGGGGCGGACAGCCCCAGCATTTT.

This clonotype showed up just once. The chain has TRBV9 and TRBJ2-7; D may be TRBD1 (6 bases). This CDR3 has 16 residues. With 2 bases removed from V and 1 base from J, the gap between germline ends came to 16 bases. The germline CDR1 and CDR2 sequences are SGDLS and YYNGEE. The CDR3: CASSVGPGGQSYEQYF. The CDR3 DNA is TGTGCCAGCAGCGTCGGTCCCGGTGGACAGTCCTACGAGCAGTACTTC.

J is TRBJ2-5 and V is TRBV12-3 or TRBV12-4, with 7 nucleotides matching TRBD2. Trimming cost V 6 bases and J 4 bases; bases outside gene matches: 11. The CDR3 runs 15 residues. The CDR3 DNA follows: TGTGCCAGCAGCCAGCGGGGCGCTTGGGGAGAGACCCAGTACTTC. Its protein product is CASSQRGAWGETQYF.

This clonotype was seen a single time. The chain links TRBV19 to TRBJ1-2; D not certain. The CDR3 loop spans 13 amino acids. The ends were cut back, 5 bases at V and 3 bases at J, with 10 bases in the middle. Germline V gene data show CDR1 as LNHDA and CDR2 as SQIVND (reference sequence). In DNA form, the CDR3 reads TGTGCCAGTAGTCTAAGCCCAGACTATGGCTACACCTTC. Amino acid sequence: CASSLSPDYGYTF.

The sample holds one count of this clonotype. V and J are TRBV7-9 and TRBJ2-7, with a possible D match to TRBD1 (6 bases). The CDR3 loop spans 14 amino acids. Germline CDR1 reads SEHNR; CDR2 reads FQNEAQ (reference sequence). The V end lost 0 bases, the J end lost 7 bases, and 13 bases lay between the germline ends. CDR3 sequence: CASSLAQYQGEQYF. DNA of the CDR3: TGTGCCAGCAGCTTAGCCCAATACCAGGGGGAGCAGTACTTC.

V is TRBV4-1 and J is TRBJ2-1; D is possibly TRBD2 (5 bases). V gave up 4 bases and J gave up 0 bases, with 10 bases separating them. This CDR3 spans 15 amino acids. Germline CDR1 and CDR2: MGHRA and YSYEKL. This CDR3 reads CASSLDGSSYNEQFF. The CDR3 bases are TGCGCCAGCAGCCTCGATGGGAGCTCCTACAATGAGCAGTTCTTC.

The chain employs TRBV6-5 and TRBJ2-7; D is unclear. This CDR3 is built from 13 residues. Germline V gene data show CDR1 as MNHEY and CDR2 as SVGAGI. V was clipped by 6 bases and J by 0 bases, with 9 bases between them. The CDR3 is CASSRGSSYEQYF. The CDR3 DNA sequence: TGTGCCAGCAGCCGCGGTAGCTCCTACGAGCAGTACTTC.

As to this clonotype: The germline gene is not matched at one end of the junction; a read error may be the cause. This CDR3 is CASSLGDRQLKF. The CDR3 DNA reads as TGTGCCAGCAGCCTCGGGGACCGACAACTTAAATTT. V usage is TRBV6-2 or TRBV6-3 and J usage is TRBJ1-5; maybe TRBD1 (5 bases). CDR1 is MNHEY, CDR2 SVGEGT, per germline. The CDR3 spans 12 residues.

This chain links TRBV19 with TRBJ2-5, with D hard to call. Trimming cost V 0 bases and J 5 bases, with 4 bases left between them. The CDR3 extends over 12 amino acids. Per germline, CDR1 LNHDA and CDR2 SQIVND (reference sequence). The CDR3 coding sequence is TGTGCCAGTAGTATAGATACGGAGACCCAGTACTTC. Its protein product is CASSIDTETQYF.

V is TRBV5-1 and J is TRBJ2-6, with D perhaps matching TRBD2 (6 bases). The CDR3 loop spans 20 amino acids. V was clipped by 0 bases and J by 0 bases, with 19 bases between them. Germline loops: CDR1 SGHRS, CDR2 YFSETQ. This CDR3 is CASSLEWLGGVLSGANVLTF. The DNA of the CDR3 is TGCGCCAGCAGCTTGGAGTGGTTAGGCGGGGTGCTCTCTGGGGCCAACGTCCTGACTTTC.

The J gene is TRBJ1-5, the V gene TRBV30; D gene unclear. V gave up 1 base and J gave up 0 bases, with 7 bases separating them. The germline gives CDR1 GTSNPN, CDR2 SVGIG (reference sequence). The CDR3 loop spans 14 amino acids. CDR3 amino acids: CAWSELDSNQPQHF. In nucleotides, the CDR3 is TGTGCCTGGAGTGAGTTGGATAGCAATCAGCCCCAGCATTTT.

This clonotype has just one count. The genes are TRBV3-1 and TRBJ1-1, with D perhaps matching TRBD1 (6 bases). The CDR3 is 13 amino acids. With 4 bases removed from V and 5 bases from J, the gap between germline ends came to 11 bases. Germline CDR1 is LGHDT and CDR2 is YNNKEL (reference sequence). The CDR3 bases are TGTGCCAGCAGCCTCAGTAGGGGGACTGAAGCTTTCTTT. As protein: CASSLSRGTEAFF.

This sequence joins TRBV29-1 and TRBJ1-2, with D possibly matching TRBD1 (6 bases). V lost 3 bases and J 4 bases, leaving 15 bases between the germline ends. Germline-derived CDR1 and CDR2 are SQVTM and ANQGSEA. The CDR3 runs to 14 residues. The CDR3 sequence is CSVEGPGQVYGYTF. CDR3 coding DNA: TGCAGCGTTGAGGGACCGGGACAAGTCTATGGCTACACCTTC.

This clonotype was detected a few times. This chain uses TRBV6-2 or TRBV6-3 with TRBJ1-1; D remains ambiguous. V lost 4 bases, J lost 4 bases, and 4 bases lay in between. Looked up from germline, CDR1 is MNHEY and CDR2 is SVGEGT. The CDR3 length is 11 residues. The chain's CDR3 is CASSWGTEAFF. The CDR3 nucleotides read TGTGCCAGCAGTTGGGGCACTGAAGCTTTCTTT.